The T cell receptor beta chain described here comes from a study of long-term antiretroviral therapy in people with HIV. V lost 5 bases and J lost 7, with 15 bases in between. The germline V gene has CDR1 LGHNA and CDR2 YNFKEQ. The CDR3 has 13 amino acids. It was version v3.0 of the immunoSEQ assay that was run at survey level. Data came from immunoSEQ multiplex PCR; TCRdb stores just in-frame clones and leaves some out. Among 20,000 to 25,000 clones, about 81% were seen once, and the ten largest hold more than 5.5%. The chain combines TRBV4-2 with TRBJ2-7; weak D call: TRBD2 (6 bases). The source of this sequence is a man younger than 40 with HIV. The sequenced sample was unsorted PBMCs, obtained 1.5 years after starting antiretroviral therapy. The CDR3 nucleotides read TGTGCCAGCAGCTTCGACGGCGGGATAGAGCAGTACTTC. Translating gives CASSFDGGIEQYF.